Listed below are T cell receptor beta chains from one sample, sequenced in a study of OX40 agonist ivuxolimab in advanced cancers. Assay: immunoSEQ multiplex PCR; the TCRdb copy retains only in-frame clones and omits some. The repertoire has approximately 68,000 clones, 84% of them found once; the top ten carry more than 2%. The sequencing here drew on CD4+ or CD8+ T cells sorted from blood, taken in a trial of the OX40 agonist ivuxolimab. The receptors stem from an adult with an advanced solid tumor such as melanoma, head and neck, liver or kidney cancer. Both conserved end residues are part of each CDR3. D genes are given only for firm matches. Rows may omit the clone size; those that give it use once, few, many or a size class.

J gene: TRBJ2-1
V gene: TRBV5-6
clone size: NA
D gene: NA
CDR3 DNA: TGTGCCAGCAGCCCACTGGGGGGTAGTGGAGGCAATGAGCAGTTCTTC
CDR3 protein: CASSPLGGSGGNEQFF

J gene: TRBJ2-7
V gene: TRBV28
clone size: NA
D gene: NA
CDR3 DNA: TGTGCCAGCAAGGGACCCTACGAGCAGTACTTC
CDR3 protein: CASKGPYEQYF

J gene: TRBJ2-1
V gene: TRBV5-6
clone size: NA
D gene: NA
CDR3 DNA: TGTGCCAGCAGCCTAGGAGATCCCCCCCATTTCTTC
CDR3 protein: CASSLGDPPHFF

J gene: TRBJ1-2
V gene: TRBV19
clone size: NA
D gene: NA
CDR3 DNA: TGTGCCAGTAGTATTACGCTTATCGTCCAGGGCCATGGCTACACCTTC
CDR3 protein: CASSITLIVQGHGYTF

J gene: TRBJ2-7
V gene: TRBV7-3
clone size: NA
D gene: NA
CDR3 DNA: TGTGCCAGCAGCTTAGGCAGGTCCTACGAGCAGTACTTC
CDR3 protein: CASSLGRSYEQYF

J gene: TRBJ2-1
V gene: TRBV30
clone size: few
D gene: TRBD2
CDR3 DNA: TGTGCCTGGAGTGTTGCAGCGGGGGGGAATGAGCAGTTCTTC
CDR3 protein: CAWSVAAGGNEQFF

J gene: TRBJ1-1
V gene: TRBV29-1
clone size: few
D gene: NA
CDR3 DNA: TGCAGCGTTGAGAGGAGCGGGGGAGGGAACACTGAAGCTTTCTTT
CDR3 protein: CSVERSGGGNTEAFF

J gene: TRBJ2-3
V gene: TRBV5-1
clone size: NA
D gene: TRBD2
CDR3 DNA: TGCGCCAGCAGCTTCAGGGCCTCCGGGGGGACCACAGATACGCAGTATTTT
CDR3 protein: CASSFRASGGTTDTQYF

J gene: TRBJ1-3
V gene: TRBV4-1
clone size: NA
D gene: TRBD1
CDR3 DNA: TGCGCCAGCAGCCAAGTTCGGTCAGGAGGGGGCCCTGGAAACACCATATATTTT
CDR3 protein: CASSQVRSGGGPGNTIYF

J gene: TRBJ2-1
V gene: TRBV5-1
clone size: few
D gene: TRBD2
CDR3 DNA: TGCGCCAGCACGGGGGGGCCTAGCGGTTTATTCTCCTACAATGAGCAGTTCTTC
CDR3 protein: CASTGGPSGLFSYNEQFF

J gene: TRBJ2-5
V gene: TRBV29-1
clone size: NA
D gene: NA
CDR3 DNA: TGCAGCGTTAAATTGGAACTAATCGAGACCCAGTACTTC
CDR3 protein: CSVKLELIETQYF

J gene: TRBJ1-1
V gene: TRBV6-1
clone size: NA
D gene: NA
CDR3 DNA: TGTGCCAGCAGTGAACAAGGCAGTATGAACACTGAAGCTTTCTTT
CDR3 protein: CASSEQGSMNTEAFF

J gene: TRBJ1-1
V gene: TRBV20-1
clone size: NA
D gene: NA
CDR3 DNA: TGCAGTGCTAGAGTGCCGACGGGAGCTTTCTTT
CDR3 protein: CSARVPTGAFF

J gene: TRBJ2-1
V gene: TRBV11-2
clone size: NA
D gene: TRBD2
CDR3 DNA: TGTGCCAGCAGCTTAGGTCTAGCGGCCTACAATGAGCAGTTCTTC
CDR3 protein: CASSLGLAAYNEQFF

J gene: TRBJ2-7
V gene: TRBV18
clone size: NA
D gene: NA
CDR3 DNA: TGTGCCAGCTCACCGAGGGGGGTCAACCACGAGCAGTACTTC
CDR3 protein: CASSPRGVNHEQYF

J gene: TRBJ1-4
V gene: TRBV5-8
clone size: NA
D gene: TRBD1
CDR3 DNA: TGTGCCAGCAGCTTGGGGACAGGGGCAGATGAAAAACTGTTTTTT
CDR3 protein: CASSLGTGADEKLFF

J gene: TRBJ1-6
V gene: TRBV7-2
clone size: once
D gene: NA
CDR3 DNA: TGTGCCAGCAGCCCCTCCTGGGGACCCCTCCACTTT
CDR3 protein: CASSPSWGPLHF

J gene: TRBJ1-4
V gene: TRBV30
clone size: NA
D gene: NA
CDR3 DNA: TGTGCCTGGAGTATGGCACCTGATGAAAAACTGTTTTTT
CDR3 protein: CAWSMAPDEKLFF

J gene: TRBJ2-7
V gene: TRBV18
clone size: NA
D gene: NA
CDR3 DNA: TGTGCCAGCTCCCTGAAAGGGGGCTACGAGCAGTACTTC
CDR3 protein: CASSLKGGYEQYF

J gene: TRBJ1-3
V gene: TRBV19
clone size: NA
D gene: TRBD1
CDR3 DNA: TGTGCCAGCGCGGACAGGGGAGGTGGAAACACCATATATTTT
CDR3 protein: CASADRGGGNTIYF

J gene: TRBJ2-7
V gene: TRBV19
clone size: NA
D gene: NA
CDR3 DNA: TGTGCCAGTAGTTACAGAAACTTAGGCTACGAGCAGTACTTC
CDR3 protein: CASSYRNLGYEQYF

J gene: TRBJ1-5
V gene: TRBV19
clone size: NA
D gene: NA
CDR3 DNA: TGTGCCAGTAGGCTTGGGAGCGGCAATCAGCCCCAGCATTTT
CDR3 protein: CASRLGSGNQPQHF

J gene: TRBJ2-2
V gene: TRBV5-5
clone size: NA
D gene: TRBD2
CDR3 DNA: TGTGCCAGCAGCCTGGGACTAGTAAACGGGGAGCTGTTTTTT
CDR3 protein: CASSLGLVNGELFF

J gene: TRBJ2-2
V gene: TRBV4-3
clone size: once
D gene: NA
CDR3 DNA: TGCGCCAGCAGCCAAGTCGGGGAGCTGTTTTTT
CDR3 protein: CASSQVGELFF

J gene: TRBJ2-7
V gene: TRBV5-5
clone size: NA
D gene: NA
CDR3 DNA: TGTGCCAGCAGCTTGGCCCCTGGTGCGTCCTCCTACGAGCAGTACTTC
CDR3 protein: CASSLAPGASSYEQYF

J gene: TRBJ1-1
V gene: TRBV4-1
clone size: NA
D gene: TRBD1
CDR3 DNA: TGCGCCAGCAGCCAAGCCGACAGGGTTGGCACTGAAGCTTTCTTT
CDR3 protein: CASSQADRVGTEAFF

J gene: TRBJ2-5
V gene: TRBV18
clone size: few
D gene: NA
CDR3 DNA: TGTGCCAGCTCACCTACCCAAGAGACCCAGTACTTC
CDR3 protein: CASSPTQETQYF

J gene: TRBJ2-2
V gene: TRBV15
clone size: NA
D gene: NA
CDR3 DNA: TGTGCCACCAGCACAAGGACAGGTGGGGGACTCACCGGGGAGCTGTTTTTT
CDR3 protein: CATSTRTGGGLTGELFF

J gene: TRBJ1-5
V gene: TRBV28
clone size: NA
D gene: NA
CDR3 DNA: TGTGCCAGCAGTTTTCCGGCCAGCCGGACTCAGCCCCAGCATTTT
CDR3 protein: CASSFPASRTQPQHF

J gene: TRBJ2-4
V gene: TRBV28
clone size: few
D gene: NA
CDR3 DNA: TGTGCCAGCAGTTTATTAGGGACGGTCGACCAAAACATTCAGTACTTC
CDR3 protein: CASSLLGTVDQNIQYF

J gene: TRBJ1-2
V gene: TRBV10-3
clone size: NA
D gene: NA
CDR3 DNA: TGTGCCATCAGTGACCCTAGAATCTTGGGTGACTATGGCTACACCTTC
CDR3 protein: CAISDPRILGDYGYTF

J gene: TRBJ2-3
V gene: TRBV30
clone size: NA
D gene: NA
CDR3 DNA: TGTGCCTCCCCGGGGGCGGGAGCAACAGATACGCAGTATTTT
CDR3 protein: CASPGAGATDTQYF

J gene: TRBJ1-3
V gene: TRBV6-5
clone size: once
D gene: NA
CDR3 DNA: TGTGCCAGCAGAGAACAGGGAGGCGGAAACACCATATATTTT
CDR3 protein: CASREQGGGNTIYF

J gene: TRBJ2-5
V gene: TRBV11-3
clone size: once
D gene: NA
CDR3 DNA: TGTGCCAGCAGTTCCCTCCGGGACCCAGGAGAGACCCAGTACTTC
CDR3 protein: CASSSLRDPGETQYF

J gene: TRBJ2-7
V gene: TRBV28
clone size: NA
D gene: NA
CDR3 DNA: TGTGCCAGCAGTTCCGGCATGGACGAGCAGTACTTC
CDR3 protein: CASSSGMDEQYF

J gene: TRBJ2-1
V gene: TRBV19
clone size: NA
D gene: TRBD1
CDR3 DNA: TGTGCCAGTGGCGGGGGACAGGGGATGAATGAGCAGTTCTTC
CDR3 protein: CASGGGQGMNEQFF

J gene: TRBJ1-2
V gene: TRBV6-1
clone size: NA
D gene: NA
CDR3 DNA: TGTGCCAGCCGGGCGGCGGGGGTCTATGGCTACACCTTC
CDR3 protein: CASRAAGVYGYTF

J gene: TRBJ1-5
V gene: TRBV28
clone size: few
D gene: NA
CDR3 DNA: TGTGCCAGCAAGGGCAGGGCAGGTGTTGAGCCCCAGCATTTT
CDR3 protein: CASKGRAGVEPQHF

J gene: TRBJ2-5
V gene: TRBV30
clone size: once
D gene: TRBD1
CDR3 DNA: TGTGCCTGGAGTAGGGCAGGGGGATGGGAGACCCAGTACTTC
CDR3 protein: CAWSRAGGWETQYF

J gene: TRBJ1-6
V gene: TRBV7-8
clone size: NA
D gene: NA
CDR3 DNA: TGTGCCAGCAGCTTGGACAGCGTGTCTAATTCACCCCTCCACTTT
CDR3 protein: CASSLDSVSNSPLHF

J gene: TRBJ1-1
V gene: TRBV11-2
clone size: NA
D gene: NA
CDR3 DNA: TGTGCCAGCAGCTTACGGCCCTCCGGGACGGACACTGAAGCTTTCTTT
CDR3 protein: CASSLRPSGTDTEAFF

J gene: TRBJ2-7
V gene: TRBV18
clone size: NA
D gene: NA
CDR3 DNA: TGTGCCAGCTCACCGTACAACAGGGACGAGCAGTACTTC
CDR3 protein: CASSPYNRDEQYF

J gene: TRBJ1-2
V gene: TRBV18
clone size: once
D gene: TRBD1
CDR3 DNA: TGTGCCAGCTCACCCCGGACAGGGGGCGTAACACATGGCTACACCTTC
CDR3 protein: CASSPRTGGVTHGYTF

J gene: TRBJ1-1
V gene: TRBV7-9
clone size: NA
D gene: TRBD1
CDR3 DNA: TGTGCCAGCAGTTTACAACAGGGGGCGAACACTGAAGCTTTCTTT
CDR3 protein: CASSLQQGANTEAFF

J gene: TRBJ1-1
V gene: TRBV5-4
clone size: once
D gene: NA
CDR3 DNA: TGTGCCAGCAGCCCTGTCAGGAACACTGAAGCTTTCTTT
CDR3 protein: CASSPVRNTEAFF

J gene: TRBJ2-1
V gene: TRBV5-1
clone size: NA
D gene: TRBD2
CDR3 DNA: TGCGCCAGCAGCTTGAGTAGCGGGGCATTGAGTGAGCAGTTCTTC
CDR3 protein: CASSLSSGALSEQFF

J gene: TRBJ1-1
V gene: TRBV5-1
clone size: NA
D gene: TRBD1
CDR3 DNA: TGCGCCAGCAGCTTCACAGGGGATACTGAAGCTTTCTTT
CDR3 protein: CASSFTGDTEAFF

J gene: TRBJ2-2
V gene: TRBV19
clone size: NA
D gene: NA
CDR3 DNA: TGTGCCAGCCCAGACAGAAACACCGGGGAGCTGTTTTTT
CDR3 protein: CASPDRNTGELFF

J gene: TRBJ1-2
V gene: TRBV7-2
clone size: NA
D gene: NA
CDR3 DNA: TGTGCCAGCAGCTTAGAACCGGGGCTTCGCTATGGCTACACCTTC
CDR3 protein: CASSLEPGLRYGYTF

J gene: TRBJ2-7
V gene: TRBV7-9
clone size: few
D gene: NA
CDR3 DNA: TGTGCCAGCAGCTTAGGGACGGGGTACGACGAGCAGTACTTC
CDR3 protein: CASSLGTGYDEQYF

J gene: TRBJ1-1
V gene: TRBV15
clone size: NA
D gene: NA
CDR3 DNA: TGTGCCACCAGCAGAGAAGCCAGGAACACTGAAGCTTTCTTT
CDR3 protein: CATSREARNTEAFF

J gene: TRBJ1-1
V gene: TRBV4-3
clone size: NA
D gene: NA
CDR3 DNA: TGCGCCAGCAGCCAAGATTGGTGGAACACTGAAGCTTTCTTT
CDR3 protein: CASSQDWWNTEAFF

J gene: TRBJ1-1
V gene: TRBV27
clone size: NA
D gene: NA
CDR3 DNA: TGTGCCAGCAAGGAGTATGGGGACACTGAAGCTTTCTTT
CDR3 protein: CASKEYGDTEAFF

J gene: TRBJ1-4
V gene: TRBV19
clone size: NA
D gene: TRBD1
CDR3 DNA: TGTGCCAGTAGTTTTCGAACAGGGGGCGCGTATGAAAAACTGTTTTTT
CDR3 protein: CASSFRTGGAYEKLFF

J gene: TRBJ2-7
V gene: TRBV5-4
clone size: NA
D gene: NA
CDR3 DNA: TGTGCCAGCAGCTTGGAAAAGTACGAGCAGTACTTC
CDR3 protein: CASSLEKYEQYF

J gene: TRBJ2-5
V gene: TRBV11-2
clone size: NA
D gene: NA
CDR3 DNA: TGTGCCAGCAGTATGGGCCAGAAAGAGACCCAGTACTTC
CDR3 protein: CASSMGQKETQYF